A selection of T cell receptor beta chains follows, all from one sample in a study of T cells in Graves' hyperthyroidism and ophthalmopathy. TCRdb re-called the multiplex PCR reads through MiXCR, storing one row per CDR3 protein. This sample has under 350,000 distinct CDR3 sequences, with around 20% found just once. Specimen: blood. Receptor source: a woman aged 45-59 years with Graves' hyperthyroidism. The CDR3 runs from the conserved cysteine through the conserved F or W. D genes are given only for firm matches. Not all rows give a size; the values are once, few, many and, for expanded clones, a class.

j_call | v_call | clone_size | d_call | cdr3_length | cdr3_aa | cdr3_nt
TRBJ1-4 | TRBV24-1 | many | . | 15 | CATNTPTPRDEKLFF | TGTGCCACCAACACTCCGACCCCCAGGGATGAAAAACTGTTTTTT
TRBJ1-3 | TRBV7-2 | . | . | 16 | CASSPTRGGSGNTIYF | TGTGCCAGCAGCCCAACAAGAGGGGGCTCTGGAAACACCATATATTTT
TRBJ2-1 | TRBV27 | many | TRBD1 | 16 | CASSFPGQGAIDEQFF | TGTGCCAGCAGTTTCCCGGGACAGGGGGCGATAGATGAGCAGTTCTTC
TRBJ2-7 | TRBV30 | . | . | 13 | CAWSVLDGYEQYF | TGTGCCTGGAGTGTACTAGATGGCTACGAGCAGTACTTC
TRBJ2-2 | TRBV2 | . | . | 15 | CASSLSRVNTGELFF | TGTGCCAGCAGTTTGTCCAGGGTGAACACCGGGGAGCTGTTTTTT
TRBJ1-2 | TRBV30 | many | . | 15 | CAWREPGRINYGYTF | TGTGCCTGGAGAGAGCCCGGACGGATTAACTATGGCTACACCTTC
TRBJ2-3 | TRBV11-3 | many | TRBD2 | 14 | CASSQGLAQDTQYF | TGTGCCAGCAGCCAAGGACTAGCTCAAGATACGCAGTATTTT
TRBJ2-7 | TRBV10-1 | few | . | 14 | CASSYHRSSYEQYF | TGCGCCAGCAGTTATCACAGGAGCTCCTACGAGCAGTACTTC
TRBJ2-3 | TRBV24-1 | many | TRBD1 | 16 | CATRPPGRGQTDTQYF | TGTGCCACCAGACCCCCGGGCAGGGGGCAGACAGATACGCAGTATTTT
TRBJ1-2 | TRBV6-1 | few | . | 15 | CASKSSGGAKNGYTF | TGTGCCAGCAAATCGTCGGGGGGCGCAAAGAATGGCTACACCTTC
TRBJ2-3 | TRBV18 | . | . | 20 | CASSQVTTIGIGSSTDTQYF | TGTGCCAGCTCACAAGTGACGACTATTGGGATAGGCTCTAGCACAGATACGCAGTATTTT
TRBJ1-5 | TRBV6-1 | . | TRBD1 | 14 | CASIRQGADQPQHF | TGTGCCAGCATTCGACAGGGGGCCGATCAGCCCCAGCATTTT
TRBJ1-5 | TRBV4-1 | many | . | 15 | CASSHVSGVGQPQHF | TGCGCCAGCAGCCACGTTTCAGGGGTTGGACAGCCCCAGCATTTT